Below, one TCR beta chain is given with its context. Its specificity is not known. The data are from a study of shared clonotypes between healthy human individuals. Whole-study results and caveats: How much donors shared clonotypes was expected to be affected by sequencing depth. Represented diversity (both genetic and exposure-history) was limited by the small number of donors. Non-shared clonotypes showed lower generation probabilities than clonotypes common to all four donors.

The authors ran the assay at deep level. Repertoires were generated with immunoSEQ multiplex PCR, while TCRdb's copy carries only in-frame clones and drops some. The sample includes about 2.4 million clones, around nine tenths of them seen just once. This CDR3 comprises 14 residues. V lost 5 bases, J lost 8 bases, and 18 bases lay in between. From germline, CDR1 is LNHDA and CDR2 SQIVND (reference sequence). Sequencing was carried out using naive CD4+ T cells sorted from blood. Subset of the sample: CD45RA+ positively selected. The sequence derives from a man between 18 and 29 years old in good health. V gene TRBV19 combines with J gene TRBJ1-2; the D gene is possibly TRBD1 (6 bases). CDR3: CASSASGGLVGYTF. CDR3 sequence (DNA): TGTGCCAGTAGTGCCTCCGGGGGCCTCGTGGGCTACACCTTC.